The T cell receptor beta chain under discussion was sequenced for a study of Ad26.COV2.S vaccination and SARS-CoV-2 variants. Study background: Participants got Ad26.COV2.S intramuscularly, once or twice 56 days apart. Findings and limits, study-wide: Researchers reported similar non-spike TCR breadth in vaccine and placebo recipients. Vaccine recipients surpassed placebo recipients in spike-specific TCR breadth.

Treatment meaning: over 15 received Ad26.COV2.S at low or high dose, single or two shots; about five received placebo; per-sample allocation not given. Day 63 after the first injection of vaccine or placebo was the sampling time. Germline CDR1 and CDR2: ENHRY and SYGVKD. This CDR3 spans 13 amino acids. V was clipped by 11 bases and J by 5 bases; unmatched bases: 9. In regard to this clone: Its specificity is unknown.

Here immunoSEQ multiplex PCR was the method, and the copy in TCRdb shows in-frame clones only, minus some. The repertoire has about 680,000 clones, 70% to 90% of them found once; the top ten carry 1.5%. This chain uses TRBV10-3 with TRBJ2-1; 7 positions match TRBD2. The input for sequencing was peripheral blood, taken in a trial of Ad26.COV2.S vaccine versus placebo. The sequence derives from a person between 18 and 65 years old who received the Ad26.COV2.S COVID-19 vaccine or a placebo. CDR3 DNA sequence: TGTGCCTCCGGGCGGGAGCCAAACAATGAGCAGTTCTTC. Its translation: CASGREPNNEQFF.